Described below is a single T cell receptor (beta chain) sequence and its context. Antigen unknown. Germline CDR1 reads MNHEY; CDR2 reads SVGEGT. Deletions cut 0 bases from V and 9 bases from J, with 14 bases between. The CDR3 contains 14 residues. Time point in this sample: newly diagnosed GD, antithyroid drugs for less than 3 months. Construction of the TCR library relied on RNA isolated from PBMCs. American Thyroid Association guidelines defined Graves' disease diagnosis. CDR3-region Arm-PCR and iRepertoire HTBI primers produced the TCR beta libraries. Methods used by the authors: About 62 TRBV and about 14 TRBJ segments were identified across samples. One entry per CDR3 protein results from TCRdb running MiXCR on the multiplex PCR reads. The V and J calls, along with clone size, are taken from TCRdb and not from the paper's own processing. The sample includes 400,000 to 550,000 distinct CDR3 sequences, 16% of them seen just once.

The data were obtained in a study of regulatory T cells in long-lasting Graves disease. General study findings and limits: Favored usage of TRBV28, TRBJ1-2 and TRBJ2-5 was recorded in persistent disease. Persistent Graves' patients showed reduced TCR diversity versus newly diagnosed patients.

The data also belong to a second study, concerning T cells in Graves' hyperthyroidism and ophthalmopathy.

The starting material was peripheral blood mononuclear cells (PBMCs), obtained at new diagnosis, from a patient treated with antithyroid drugs. The receptor was derived from a woman younger than 30 with Graves disease. The chain carries TRBV6-2 or TRBV6-3 and TRBJ1-1, with no clear D. Written as DNA, the CDR3 is TGTGCCAGCAGTTACTCGAACGCTGGCCCGAAAGCTTTCTTT. Translating gives CASSYSNAGPKAFF.